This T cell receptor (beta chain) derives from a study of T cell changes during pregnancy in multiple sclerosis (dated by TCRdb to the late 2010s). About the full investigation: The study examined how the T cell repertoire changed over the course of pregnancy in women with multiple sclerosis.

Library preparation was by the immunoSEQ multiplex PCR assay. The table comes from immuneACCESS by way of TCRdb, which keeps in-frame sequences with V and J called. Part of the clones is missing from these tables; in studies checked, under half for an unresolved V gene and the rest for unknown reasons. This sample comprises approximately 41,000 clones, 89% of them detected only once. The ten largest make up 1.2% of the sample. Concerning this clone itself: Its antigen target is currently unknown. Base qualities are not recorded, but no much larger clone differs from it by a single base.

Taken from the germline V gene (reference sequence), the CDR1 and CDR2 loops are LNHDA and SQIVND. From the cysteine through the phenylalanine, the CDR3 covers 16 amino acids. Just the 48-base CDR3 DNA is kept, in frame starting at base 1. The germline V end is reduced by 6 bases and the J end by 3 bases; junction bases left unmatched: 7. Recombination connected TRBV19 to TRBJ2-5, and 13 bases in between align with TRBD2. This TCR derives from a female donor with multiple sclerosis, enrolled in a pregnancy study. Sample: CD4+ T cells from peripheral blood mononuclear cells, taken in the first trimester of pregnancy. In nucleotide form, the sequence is TGTGCCAGTAGGGCCGCCGGGACTAGCGGGGAAGAGACCCAGTACTTC. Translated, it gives CASRAAGTSGEETQYF.